The next 3 T cell receptor beta chains were all read from a single sample in a study of blood T cell repertoires in COVID-19. Clones were read by immunoSEQ multiplex PCR, and TCRdb kept only the in-frame ones, dropping some. The sample shows some 310,000 clones, roughly 87% of them seen only once. Specimen: peripheral blood. Every receptor here comes from a man aged 45-65 years with active or convalescent COVID-19.

A word on this clone: Other nucleotide sequences from this sample produce the same CDR3. This rearrangement joins TRBV15 to TRBJ1-5; 10 positions match TRBD1. The germline CDR1 and CDR2 sequences are LNHNV and YYDKDF (reference sequence). The V gene end was trimmed by 3 bases and the J gene end by 3 bases; junction bases not matched to a gene: 5. The CDR3 covers 16 residues. CDR3 amino acids: CATSRTGTGDNQPQHF. Here the CDR3 DNA reads TGTGCCACCAGCAGGACCGGGACAGGGGACAATCAGCCCCAGCATTTT.

Comment on this clone: At one boundary the junction diverges from the germline segment, which might be a read error. The J gene is TRBJ2-3, the V gene TRBV11-2; no firm D call. Germline V gene data show CDR1 as SGHAT and CDR2 as FQNNGV. The CDR3 consists of 15 residues. CDR3 coding DNA: TGTGCCAGCAGGTTAGAGGCGAGGAGCACAGATACGCAGTATTTT. Encoded protein: CASRLEARSTDTQYF.

The chain carries TRBV19 and TRBJ1-5; 8 bases are shared with TRBD1. The CDR3 consists of 16 residues. The germline gives CDR1 LNHDA, CDR2 SQIVND (reference sequence). V was pared by 4 bases and J by 5 bases, with 10 bases of the junction left unmatched. This chain's CDR3 is CASSTVGAGGDQPQHF. CDR3 sequence (DNA): TGTGCCAGTAGTACCGTCGGGGCAGGGGGCGATCAGCCCCAGCATTTT.